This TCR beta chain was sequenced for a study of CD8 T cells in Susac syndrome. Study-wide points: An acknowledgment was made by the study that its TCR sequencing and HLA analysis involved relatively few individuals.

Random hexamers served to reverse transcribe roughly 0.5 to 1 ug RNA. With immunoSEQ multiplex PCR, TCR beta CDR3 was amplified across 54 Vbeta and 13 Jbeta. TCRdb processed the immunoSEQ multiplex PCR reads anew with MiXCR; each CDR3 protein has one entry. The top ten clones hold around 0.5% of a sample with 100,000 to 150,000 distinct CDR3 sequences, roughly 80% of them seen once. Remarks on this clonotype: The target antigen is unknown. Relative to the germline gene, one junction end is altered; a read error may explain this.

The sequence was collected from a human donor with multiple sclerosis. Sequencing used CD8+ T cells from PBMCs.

CDR3: CAGSLAFGDSHQETQYF. For the CDR3, the DNA is TGTGCCGGCAGCTTAGCTTTCGGAGACAGTCACCAAGAGACCCAGTACTTC. The rearrangement joins TRBV7-9 to TRBJ2-5, with TRBD1 as a possible D gene (5 bases). The CDR3 spans 17 residues. Germline V gene sequence: CDR1 SEHNR, CDR2 FQNEAQ (reference sequence). The entire variable domain, with the rest obtained from reference TRBV7-9 and TRBJ2-5, is as follows: DTGVSQNPRHKITKRGQNVTFRCDPISEHNRLYWYRQTLGQGPEFLTYFQNEAQLEKSRLLSDRFSAERPKGSFSTLEIQRTEQGDSAMYLCAGSLAFGDSHQETQYFGPGTRLLVL.